These 23 T cell receptor beta chains came from one sample sequenced in a study of breast tumors, draining lymph nodes, adjacent tissues. TCRdb re-analysed the multiplex PCR reads in MiXCR, keeping a single row per CDR3 protein. The sample lists 30,000 to 35,000 distinct CDR3 sequences, 60% to 80% occurring once. The sequenced sample consisted of breast tumor tissue. The receptors were sampled from a female donor with breast cancer. Some clones in this sample may be carry-over from other donors' samples.

This chain uses TRBV9 with TRBJ1-6, with D perhaps TRBD1 (5 bases). Germline CDR1 and CDR2: SGDLS and YYNGEE. The CDR3 totals 15 residues. The CDR3 protein is CVSSAEGQTGSPLHF. In DNA, the CDR3 is TGTGTCAGTAGCGCCGAAGGACAAACGGGTTCGCCCCTCCACTTT.

This clonotype is termed medium-sized. The chain employs TRBV15 and TRBJ2-2, with D perhaps matching TRBD2 (6 bases). CDR3 length equals 15 residues. Looked up from germline, CDR1 is LNHNV and CDR2 is YYDKDF (reference sequence). V was clipped by 1 base and J by 1 base, with 7 bases between them. The CDR3 coding sequence is TGTGCCACCAGCAGAGTGCGGGGGAACACCGGGGAGCTGTTTTTT. This gives the protein CATSRVRGNTGELFF. Using reference TRBV15 and TRBJ2-2 for the parts outside the CDR3, the full variable domain is DAMVIQNPRYQVTQFGKPVTLSCSQTLNHNVMYWYQQKSSQAPKLLFHYYDKDFNNEADTPDNFQSRRPNTSFCFLDIRSPGLGDTAMYLCATSRVRGNTGELFFGEGSRLTVL.

The J gene is TRBJ2-1, the V gene TRBV7-9, with TRBD2 matching over 9 bases. CDR3 length equals 16 residues. J was trimmed by 6 bases and V by 5 bases; bases with no gene match: 11. CDR1 is SEHNR and CDR2 is FQNEAQ in the germline V gene (reference sequence). CDR3: CASSQGGGGRGNEQFF. The CDR3 bases are TGTGCCAGCAGCCAAGGCGGTGGCGGGAGGGGCAATGAGCAGTTCTTC.

With regard to this clonotype: Germline and junction disagree at one end, which may indicate a read error. The chain combines TRBV7-8 with TRBJ1-3, with TRBD1 matching over 7 bases. CDR1 is SGHVS, CDR2 FQNEAQ, per germline. This CDR3 comprises 17 residues. The CDR3 loop is CASSPTTGPSSGNPIYF. DNA for the CDR3: TGTGCCAGCAGCCCGACGACAGGGCCGAGCTCTGGAAACCCCATATATTTT.

This clonotype appeared many times. The genes are TRBV10-1 and TRBJ2-1, with 11 bases identical to TRBD2. Germline CDR1 and CDR2: WNHNN and SYGVQD (reference sequence). After removal of 0 bases from V and 8 bases from J, the junction contained 12 bases not matched to a gene. This CDR3 spans 18 amino acids. The CDR3 DNA is TGCGCCAGCAGTGAGTCGGTGGCTAGCGGGAGGAGGAGCGATGAGCAGTTCTTC. It specifies CASSESVASGRRSDEQFF.

The chain links TRBV24-1 to TRBJ2-1; TRBD1 agrees at 9 bases. CDR3 length: 16 residues. CDR1 and CDR2 (germline): KGHDR, SFDVKD. V was pared by 4 bases and J by 6 bases, with 9 bases of the junction left unmatched. This chain's CDR3 is CATSDTRQGERNEQFF. CDR3 in DNA: TGTGCCACCAGTGACACCAGACAGGGGGAACGCAATGAGCAGTTCTTC.

The V and J genes are TRBV20-1 and TRBJ2-5; maybe TRBD1 (7 bases). CDR3 size: 14 residues. Germline CDR1 and CDR2: DFQATT and SNEGSKA (reference sequence). With 1 base removed from V and 4 bases from J, the gap between germline ends came to 13 bases. The CDR3 protein is CSARGTGGVETQYF. CDR3 DNA: TGCAGTGCTAGAGGGACAGGAGGGGTAGAGACCCAGTACTTC.

The rearrangement joins TRBV12-3 or TRBV12-4 to TRBJ1-2; D not resolved. Trimming stripped 8 bases from V and 3 bases from J, with 13 bases between. The CDR3 has 13 amino acids. CDR3 nucleotides: TGTGCCAGCGGGCCGCAGAATTACTATGGCTACACCTTC. Translating gives CASGPQNYYGYTF.

This clonotype showed up many times. With a much larger clone just one base away, this may be a read error. The CDR3 here is CASSQERGSYNEQFF. DNA of the CDR3: TGTGCCAGCAGTCAAGAGCGGGGCTCCTACAATGAGCAGTTCTTC. This sequence joins TRBV6-1 and TRBJ2-1, with 7 bases lining up with TRBD2. The V and J ends lost 5 bases and 0 bases, in that order; junction bases with no gene match: 4. Germline CDR1 is MNHNS and CDR2 is SASEGT. The CDR3 consists of 15 residues.

The chain couples TRBV6-4 to TRBJ2-1; 7 nucleotides agree with TRBD1. V was pared by 11 bases and J by 10 bases, with 11 bases of the junction left unmatched. The CDR3 loop spans 12 amino acids. Germline V CDR1 and CDR2: MRHNA, SNTAGT. CDR3: CADHRGWREQFF. The CDR3, as DNA: TGTGCCGACCACAGGGGCTGGCGCGAGCAGTTCTTC.

The table lists this clonotype with many counts. A much bigger clone sits one base away, suggesting this may be a read error. This sequence joins TRBV20-1 and TRBJ1-5; 7 bases are a match to TRBD1. CDR1 and CDR2 from the germline V gene are DFQATT and SNEGSKA (reference sequence). Trimming at V came to 2 bases and at J to 3 bases, leaving 10 bases not matched to a gene. This CDR3 is 16 amino acids long. The CDR3 here is CSARRFTGEANQPQHF. In DNA, the CDR3 is TGCAGTGCTAGAAGGTTCACAGGGGAAGCCAATCAGCCCCAGCATTTT.

This clonotype occurred many times. A read error is possible here, since a much larger clone lies one base away. V is TRBV5-6 and J is TRBJ2-7; 7 nucleotides line up with TRBD1. Unmatched junction bases numbered 9, after V lost 3 bases and J lost 6 bases. Germline CDR1 and CDR2: SGHDT and YYEEEE. The CDR3 totals 14 residues. The CDR3 DNA reads as TGTGCCAGCAGCTCCGGGACAGCGAGGTCCGAGCAGTACTTC. It codes for CASSSGTARSEQYF.

V gene TRBV7-9 combines with J gene TRBJ2-7, with 8 bases matching TRBD2. V gave up 3 bases and J gave up 3 bases; unmatched junction bases: 7. Per the germline V gene, CDR1 is SEHNR and CDR2 is FQNEAQ (reference sequence). CDR3 size: 15 residues. CDR3 sequence: CASSFSGNPLYEQYF. The CDR3 coding sequence is TGTGCCAGCAGCTTTAGCGGGAACCCCCTCTACGAGCAGTACTTC.

This clonotype occurred a few times. The CDR3: CASSSTGTGIYNEQFF. The CDR3 DNA follows: TGCGCCAGCAGCTCTACCGGGACAGGAATCTACAATGAGCAGTTCTTC. This chain connects TRBV5-1 to TRBJ2-1; TRBD1 matches at 8 bases. V gave up 3 bases and J gave up 3 bases; unmatched junction bases: 8. The CDR3 runs to 16 residues. Germline values: CDR1 SGHRS, CDR2 YFSETQ.

This clonotype rates as medium-sized. V usage is TRBV5-8 and J usage is TRBJ1-3; 7 positions agree with TRBD1. CDR1 is SGHTS, CDR2 YDEGEE, per germline. V was clipped by 5 bases and J by 0 bases; unmatched bases: 8. The CDR3 is made up of 16 amino acids. The DNA for the CDR3 is TGTGCCAGCAGTTCCGGGACAGCGTCCTCTGGAAACACCATATATTTT. As protein: CASSSGTASSGNTIYF.

This clonotype is labeled medium-sized. One end of the junction fails to match germline, which may point to a read error. The chain joins TRBV5-1 to TRBJ1-6; TRBD1 matches 9 bases. Germline values: CDR1 SGHRS, CDR2 YFSETQ. There are 14 residues in the CDR3. CDR3 sequence reads: CASSVGQGNSPLHF. CDR3 coding DNA: TGTGCCAGTAGCGTGGGACAGGGCAATTCACCCCTCCACTTT.

This clonotype was counted ten times or more. The chain couples TRBV6-5 to TRBJ2-4, with 7 positions matching TRBD1. This CDR3 is built from 14 residues. Per germline, CDR1 MNHEY and CDR2 SVGAGI. V lost 5 bases to trimming and J lost 3 bases; unmatched junction nucleotides: 4. The DNA for the CDR3 is TGTGCCAGCAGTCACGGGGACAGCAAAAACATTCAGTACTTC. Protein: CASSHGDSKNIQYF.

The chain recombines TRBV20-1 with TRBJ2-3; D remains unclear. The CDR3 loop spans 13 amino acids. CDR1 and CDR2 from the germline V gene are DFQATT and SNEGSKA (reference sequence). Trimming stripped 6 bases from V and 6 bases from J, with 16 bases between. The chain's CDR3 is CSAGLGIRDTQYF. The CDR3 DNA reads TGCAGTGCCGGCTTAGGCATTAGGGATACGCAGTATTTT.

The DNA of the CDR3 is TGTGCCAGCAGCGCTGGGGGACAGGGGCACTATGGCTACACCTTC. Protein product: CASSAGGQGHYGYTF. V gene TRBV9 combines with J gene TRBJ1-2; 10 bases match TRBD1. CDR1 is SGDLS, CDR2 YYNGEE, per germline. After removal of 3 bases from V and 3 bases from J, the junction contained 5 bases not matched to a gene. The CDR3 has 15 amino acids.

This clonotype was seen repeatedly, ten times or more. The chain has TRBV12-3 or TRBV12-4 and TRBJ1-6; D perhaps matches TRBD1 (6 bases). This CDR3 region has 16 residues. The ends were cut back, 6 bases at V and 5 bases at J, with 17 bases in the middle. The chain's CDR3 is CASSRKTGGNNSPLHF. CDR3 coding DNA: TGTGCCAGCAGCCGTAAGACAGGTGGAAATAATTCACCCCTCCACTTT.

The sample holds many counts of this clonotype. The gene calls are TRBV20-1 and TRBJ2-1, with 13 bases matching TRBD2. Germline loops: CDR1 DFQATT, CDR2 SNEGSKA (reference sequence). This CDR3 is built from 18 residues. With 3 bases clipped from V and 8 bases from J, the junction kept 16 bases outside the gene matches. CDR3 region: CSASDLMGLAGKGDEQFF. For the CDR3, the DNA is TGCAGTGCTAGCGATTTGATGGGACTAGCGGGAAAGGGCGATGAGCAGTTCTTC.

As for this clonotype: The CDR3 carries no conserved terminal phenylalanine or tryptophan, so it likely arises from a read error. The chain links TRBV5-1 to TRBJ2-5; the D is unclear. The CDR3 consists of 14 residues. The germline gives CDR1 SGHRS, CDR2 YFSETQ. The V end lost 2 bases, the J end lost 1 base, and 9 bases lay between the germline ends. CDR3 amino acids: CASSLEAFQETQYL. CDR3 DNA: TGCGCCAGCAGCTTAGAGGCTTTCCAAGAGACCCAGTACCTC.

In regard to this clonotype: The DNA is left out, because the CDR3 cannot be placed on it with certainty; the CDR3 is given as TCRdb lists it. V usage is TRBV12-3 or TRBV12-4 and J usage is TRBJ2-6; the DNA was not used to check the table's D call, TRBD1. The CDR3 comprises 20 residues, both ends counted. The CDR3 sequence is CASRIEEDTQYFGPGTRLTF.